The 14 T cell receptor beta chains listed next were all sequenced from one sample in a study of post-analysis software for immune sequencing data. Study-level findings and limits: Elevated frequency relative to controls characterized roughly five TRBV segments in patients, TRBV5-6, TRBV5-1 and TRBV20-1 among them.

The library was made from cDNA and included unique molecular identifiers. TCRdb re-called the PCR reads through MiXCR, storing one row per CDR3 protein. The sample consists of 750,000 to 950,000 distinct CDR3 sequences, 35% to 55% of them appearing once. No cognate antigen is known for these TCRs. Source material: blood. These receptors came from a girl aged 5 to 17 with multiple sclerosis.

The V gene is TRBV28, the J gene TRBJ2-7, with 7 positions matching TRBD1. CDR1 and CDR2 from the germline V gene are MDHEN and SYDVKM. Losses at the gene ends were 7 bases for V and 3 bases for J; bases not matched to a gene: 3. The CDR3 runs 12 residues. The CDR3 sequence: CASTGTVYEQYF. The CDR3 DNA sequence: TGTGCCAGCACAGGGACAGTCTACGAGCAGTACTTC.

For the CDR3, the DNA is TGTGCCATCGGGGGGGCCCAGGACACTGAAGCTTTCTTT. It translates to CAIGGAQDTEAFF. The V gene is TRBV10-3, the J gene TRBJ1-1, with D possibly matching TRBD1 (6 bases). Trimming left V 8 bases short and J 3 bases short, with 13 bases between. The CDR3 has 13 residues. The V gene's germline CDR1 is ENHRY and CDR2 SYGVKD.

The rearrangement uses TRBV6-1 and TRBJ2-3; no clear D gene. The CDR3 consists of 12 residues. Per the germline V gene, CDR1 is MNHNS and CDR2 is SASEGT. V was clipped by 9 bases and J by 7 bases, with 14 bases between them. This CDR3 reads CASRNIRNTQYF. CDR3 in DNA: TGTGCCAGTCGTAATATTCGGAATACGCAGTATTTT.

This clonotype was counted a few times. In DNA, the CDR3 is TGTGCCATCAGTGAGGTGGGACAGAAAAGATACGAGCAGTACTTC. Translating gives CAISEVGQKRYEQYF. V gene TRBV10-3 combines with J gene TRBJ2-7, with 7 bases lining up with TRBD1. The CDR3 sequence is 15 residues long. Germline V CDR1 and CDR2: ENHRY, SYGVKD. V was clipped by 2 bases and J by 4 bases; unmatched bases: 8.

This clonotype was observed a handful of times. The rearrangement uses TRBV12-3 or TRBV12-4 and TRBJ2-7; D is undetermined. CDR3 length: 13 residues. V lost 5 bases, J lost 7 bases, and 15 bases lay in between. This CDR3 reads CASSAPSSLEQYF. Written as DNA, the CDR3 is TGTGCCAGCAGTGCCCCGAGTAGTTTGGAGCAGTACTTC.

This clonotype was detected only a few times. The genes are TRBV7-2 and TRBJ2-7; tentatively, D is TRBD1 (5 bases). This CDR3 is built from 16 residues. V lost 1 base to trimming and J lost 6 bases, with 19 bases between them. In germline, CDR1 is SGHTA, CDR2 FQGNSA. Here the CDR3 reads CASSLESGHPYGEQYF. The DNA for the CDR3 is TGTGCCAGCAGCTTAGAGTCAGGACACCCATATGGCGAGCAGTACTTC.

The chain employs TRBV6-2 or TRBV6-3 and TRBJ2-3, with 9 positions matching TRBD2. CDR3 length: 17 residues. The V segment lost 2 bases and the J segment 5 bases; nucleotides outside the gene matches: 11. Germline values: CDR1 MNHEY, CDR2 SVGEGT. This CDR3 reads CASSYARRLAEIDTQYF. As DNA, the CDR3 is TGTGCCAGCAGTTACGCGAGGAGACTAGCGGAAATAGATACGCAGTATTTT.

The chain recombines TRBV12-3 or TRBV12-4 with TRBJ2-3, with TRBD2 identical over 9 bases. The CDR3 has 16 residues. V lost 4 bases to trimming and J lost 0 bases; unmatched junction nucleotides: 5. The chain's CDR3 is CASSSVAGVSTDTQYF. CDR3 in DNA: TGTGCCAGCAGTTCCGTAGCGGGAGTCAGCACAGATACGCAGTATTTT.

The chain employs TRBV29-1 and TRBJ1-4; TRBD1 matches 7 bases. Germline V gene sequence: CDR1 SQVTM, CDR2 ANQGSEA. V lost 4 bases to trimming and J lost 3 bases; unmatched junction nucleotides: 2. CDR3 length equals 13 residues. CDR3 loop: CSVGGQSNEKLFF. CDR3 bases: TGCAGCGTTGGGGGACAGTCTAATGAAAAACTGTTTTTT.

As regards this clonotype: One end of the junction varies from germline; a read error may be responsible. The chain carries TRBV15 and TRBJ2-6; possible D gene TRBD1, 5 bases. The CDR3 is 13 amino acids. Germline V gives CDR1 LNHNV, CDR2 YYDKDF (reference sequence). CDR3 coding DNA: TGTGCCACCAGCAGAGTTGGGGCCAACGTCCGGACTTTC. Amino acids: CATSRVGANVRTF.

The chain has TRBV27 and TRBJ2-7; D gene unclear. Trimming shortened V by 3 bases and J by 7 bases, and 16 bases separated the two germline ends. CDR1 is MNHEY, CDR2 SMNVEV, per germline (reference sequence). The CDR3 is 14 residues long. The CDR3 here is CASSFSSVENEQYF. The CDR3 region has the DNA TGTGCCAGCAGTTTTTCCTCGGTGGAAAATGAGCAGTACTTC.

This chain uses TRBV25-1 with TRBJ1-2, with D unresolved. Trimming took 1 base from V and 8 from J, leaving 14 bases between them. Germline V lookup: CDR1 MGHDK, CDR2 SYGVNS. This CDR3 has 14 amino acids. The CDR3 coding sequence is TGTGCCAGCAGTGAATCTTCGACCCGAGGCGGCTACACCTTC. Its protein product is CASSESSTRGGYTF.

The chain has TRBV7-9 and TRBJ2-4; D ambiguous. The CDR3 is 12 amino acids. CDR1 and CDR2 (germline): SEHNR, FQNEAQ (reference sequence). Trimming cost V 3 bases and J 12 bases, with 12 bases left between them. The CDR3 DNA reads as TGTGCCAGCAGCTTGGAACGGTCCCATCAGTACTTC. This encodes CASSLERSHQYF.

This chain joins TRBV7-9 and TRBJ2-1, with 9 nucleotides matching TRBD1. The germline V gene encodes CDR1 SEHNR and CDR2 FQNEAQ (reference sequence). Germline trimming cut 4 bases from V and 9 bases from J; bases unmatched to any gene: 7. The CDR3 is made up of 14 amino acids. The CDR3: CASSSGQGISEQFF. In DNA form, the CDR3 reads TGTGCCAGCAGCTCGGGACAGGGTATCAGTGAGCAGTTCTTC.